This TCR beta chain was obtained from a study of tumor-infiltrating lymphocytes in primary liver carcinoma. Whole-study findings and limits: Tumors had a significantly higher top-250-clone fraction than blood (p = 0.039). Researchers found tumor-adjacent and tumor-blood pairs overlapped less than tumor region pairs.

The roughly 18-34 mg bulk tissue piece was not sorted before simultaneous RNA and DNA extraction. Notes on this clonotype: The antigen is not known. One end of the junction does not line up with germline, which may come from a read error.

This CDR3 is built from 16 residues. From germline, CDR1 is SGHAT and CDR2 FQNNGV. Making TCR beta cDNA involved around 500 ng total RNA and a constant-region primer. Modified slightly, ARM-PCR produced TCR beta libraries over three nested multiplex PCR rounds. Both of the initial two PCR rounds ran for roughly 11 cycles and employed TRBV1-TRBV30 forward primers alongside a C-beta reverse primer. TCRdb called the multiplex PCR reads again in MiXCR, with one record for every CDR3 protein. The table has approximately 120,000 distinct CDR3 sequences, 64% seen once. The chain carries TRBV11-2 and TRBJ2-3; D perhaps matches TRBD2 (7 bases). The sequence came from an older woman with primary liver carcinoma and hepatitis B virus infection. Source material: liver tumor tissue from sampling region 3. Subset of the sample: tumor region T3, left-lateral pole. CDR3 DNA sequence: TGTGCTAGCACCTTCTCCACCCGGGGGGCCACGGATACGCAGTATTTT. Translation gives CASTFSTRGATDTQYF.